This T cell receptor (beta chain) emerged from a study of T-cell memory formation after mild COVID-19. On the study more broadly: Each donor largely had its own TCR clusters.

MiXCR, run by TCRdb on the 5' RACE reads, gives a single entry per CDR3 protein. The data show over 70,000 distinct CDR3 sequences, with more than 12% seen just once and around two fifths held by the top ten. The germline V gene has CDR1 SGHRS and CDR2 YFSETQ. V lost 5 bases and J lost 5, with 13 bases in between. The CDR3 length is 13 residues. Findings of the study overall: CD4+ contracting clones lay mainly in CM and EM, CD8+ ones in EMRA.

Comments on this clonotype: Antigen: not known.

The chain is built from TRBV5-1 and TRBJ1-1; maybe TRBD1 (5 bases). The specimen sequenced was PBMCs or a T cell subset sorted from them (not recorded which). The TCR comes from a man aged 18 to 30 who had mild COVID-19 (a few samples of this study predate the infection). Cell type and time point are not known. CDR3 sequence reads: CASSSGTKTEAFF. The CDR3 region has the DNA TGCGCCAGCAGTTCCGGGACGAAAACTGAAGCTTTCTTT.